This T cell receptor beta chain was recorded in a study of T cell responses to AZD1222 COVID-19 vaccine. Findings of the study overall: Distributed over spike, vaccine-associated CD4 TCRs predominated at 160-218 and 743-854.

Turning to this clone: Its specificity is unknown.

Some clones are missing from TCRdb's copy, which holds only in-frame ones; the method was immunoSEQ multiplex PCR. The data hold about 160,000 clones, with around 87% observed a single time. This clonotype was sampled from an adult in good health. Source: peripheral blood, taken on day 0 of AZD1222 vaccination.

The CDR3 is CASSVPGSSYNEQFF. CDR3 bases: TGTGCCAGCAGCGTCCCGGGTAGTTCCTACAATGAGCAGTTCTTC. The chain recombines TRBV7-9 with TRBJ2-1, with D unclear. The CDR3 spans 15 residues. Trimming stripped 5 bases from V and 1 base from J, with 12 bases between. Germline V lookup: CDR1 SEHNR, CDR2 FQNEAQ (reference sequence). The whole variable domain, filled in from reference TRBV7-9 and TRBJ2-1, reads DTGVSQNPRHKITKRGQNVTFRCDPISEHNRLYWYRQTLGQGPEFLTYFQNEAQLEKSRLLSDRFSAERPKGSFSTLEIQRTEQGDSAMYLCASSVPGSSYNEQFFGPGTRLTVL.